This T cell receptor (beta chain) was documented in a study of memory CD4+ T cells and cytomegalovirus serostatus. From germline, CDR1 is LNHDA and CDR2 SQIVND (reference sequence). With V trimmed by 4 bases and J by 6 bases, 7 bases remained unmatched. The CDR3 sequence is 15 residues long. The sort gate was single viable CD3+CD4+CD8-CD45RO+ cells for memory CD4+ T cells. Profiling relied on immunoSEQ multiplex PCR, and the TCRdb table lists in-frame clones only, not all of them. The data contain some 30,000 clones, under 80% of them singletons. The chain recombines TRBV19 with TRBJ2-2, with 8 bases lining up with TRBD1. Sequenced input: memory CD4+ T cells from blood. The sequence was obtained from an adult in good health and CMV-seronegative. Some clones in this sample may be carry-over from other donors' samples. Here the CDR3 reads CASSKPGGQAGELFF. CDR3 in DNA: TGTGCCAGTAGTAAACCAGGGGGCCAGGCCGGGGAGCTGTTTTTT.